This TCR beta chain derives from a study of cytomegalovirus exposure and HLA in healthy donors (dated 2017 in TCRdb). Regarding the research as a whole: According to an earlier analysis of 587 of the donors, about 179 million T cells yielded 95 million to 140 million unique TCR beta sequences and roughly 280 Gb of sequence data. About 280 gigabases of sequencing data and approximately 85 million unique TCR sequences were included in an early release covering about 700 HLA-typed donors. The genetic ancestry cluster associated with self-reported Caucasian donors included 81% of the roughly 400 genotyped donors. The aim of the study was to test whether cataloging public T cell receptors could identify signatures of past pathogen exposure. The study profiled the T cell repertoires of approximately 700 subjects by immunosequencing and related them to cytomegalovirus serostatus. A separate validation cohort of some 130 different subjects was used in addition to the approximately 670-subject first cohort. To predict cytomegalovirus infection status, the study combined high-throughput TCR immunosequencing, statistical association of individual TCRs with disease status, and machine learning. To study patterns of TCR occurrence, a later analysis re-analyzed previously published TCR beta repertoires from more than 550 donors and added high-resolution HLA genotyping. In the later analysis, no new phenotypic data were used to find candidate immune exposures; instead, reliance was placed on TCR beta sequences and their occurrence across donors. In an earlier analysis of a few hundred of the donors, high-throughput TCR beta sequencing was used to judge whether each TCR beta V gene segment behaved as functional or pseudogenic. Donor age, sex, ethnicity and CMV serostatus were collected together with the repertoire data. A later genetic analysis used genome-wide SNP genotypes for about 55% of the 666 donors, treating that subset as a discovery cohort. Every repertoire in the discovery cohort had been generated on one and the same sequencing platform. HLA typing included class I and class II loci at four-digit resolution. The number of typed donors differed by locus: roughly 620-630 for A, B, C, DRB1 and DQB1; roughly 510 for DQA1; 600 to 610 for DPA1; and about 450 for DPB1. Because of strong linkage in the cohort, roughly five DR-DQ haplotypes were treated as single units for association and clustering. Among 300 to 500 genotyped donors of the cohort, an average of around 250,000 unique TCR beta nucleotide sequences was sequenced per donor, of which about 18% were non-productive. General conclusions and limits of the study: This cohort had only TCR beta chains sequenced, and the lack of alpha or paired-chain data limited which features could be detected. Presence/absence analyses assumed roughly uniform sequencing depth across donors, an assumption that may not hold. In a later analysis, most CMV-associated TCR beta chains were found to appear HLA-restricted, with HLA associations seemingly driven largely by CMV exposure. A cluster of highly shared sequence variants was judged likely to represent a technical artifact of the sequencing pipeline. Cytomegalovirus status was reported to be diagnosed by the classifier with high specificity and sensitivity in both the original and validation cohorts. In vitro tests confirmed that a few of the cytomegalovirus-associated TCR beta chains recognize cytomegalovirus antigens. For the cohort, immune exposure information was limited to CMV serostatus. The study listed 150 to 200 TCR beta chains as associated with cytomegalovirus. HLA typing was unavailable for some donors at each locus, so association tests used only the typed subset. A later analysis associated approximately 17,000 TCR beta sequences with specific HLA alleles at a false discovery rate of 0.05. Linkage disequilibrium might explain the correlated functional status among segregating V segments, but an unknown experimental factor could not be ruled out. Some IMGT-functional V segments, including TRBV6-2 and TRBV6-3, could not be told apart with the 87-base-pair reads, so those segments were excluded. A further reported finding was that TCR beta sequences accurately predicted the HLA-A and HLA-B alleles for most subjects in the first cohort. In a later analysis, several top co-occurrence clusters were reported to appear linked to parvovirus B19, influenza, CMV and Epstein-Barr virus. Strong co-occurrence of HLA alleles, especially DR and DQ, made assigning TCR associations to individual alleles difficult. In an earlier analysis of some 500 of the donors, most TCR beta V segments were observed in productive rearrangements about 87% or about 30% of the time, broadly matching IMGT annotations. Across donors, most TCR sequences were observed very rarely, whereas some public TCRs were present in many individuals. In a later analysis, TCR association rates were found to vary across HLA loci, with the most associated TCRs seen for DRB1 alleles and the fewest for HLA-C alleles. According to the authors, the approach could potentially be generalized to other disease states and immunological phenotypes. In a later analysis, HLA-associated TCR beta chains showed more clonal expansion and lower generation probabilities than non-associated chains that were equally common. In a later genetic analysis, fewer N-insertions in productive TCRs were reported among donors in an Asian-associated ancestry cluster than the 666-donor mean. Because counts were too low, some 17 rarely observed V segments, including chromosome 9 orphons, were excluded from the earlier analysis of some 590 of the donors. V-gene and J-gene trimming of TCR beta chains was associated with a missense DCLRE1C variant in a later genetic analysis, and the association was replicated in an independent cohort.

In total, more than 500 healthy bone marrow donors made up the cohort. Cohort members were all nominally healthy when sampled, although unrecorded immune exposures were likely present. The donor tested CMV seropositive and was one of the 289 seropositive cohort members. A peripheral blood sample was provided by each donor, and peripheral blood mononuclear cells were used for TCR beta sequencing. The Qiagen DNeasy Blood Extraction Kit was used to extract genomic DNA from the blood cell samples. The library was generated by the immunoSEQ multiplex PCR assay. For the multiplex PCR, a mixture combining 60 forward primers for TCR Vbeta segments and 13 reverse primers for TCR Jbeta segments was used. The CDR3 region of rearranged TCR beta genes was amplified from genomic DNA with a multiplex PCR assay. The Illumina HiSeq System was used to sequence the amplified TCR beta libraries as 87-base-pair reads. The authors' analysis ran thus. A later analysis counted about 76 million unique TCR beta chains across the 550 to 750 repertoires, and roughly 10 million of these chains were shared by at least two donors. Raw reads were error-corrected and collapsed into unique sequences by a nearest-neighbor algorithm in which closely related sequences were merged to remove PCR and sequencing errors. Alignment of CDR3 sequences to IMGT reference sequences was used to assign V, D and J gene segments. For a sequence to be retained, a match of at least six nucleotides to both a V gene segment and a J gene segment was required. A rearrangement counted as productive if the CDR3 had no stop codons and remained in frame with V and J, and every other rearrangement counted as non-productive. CDR3 was defined according to IMGT convention as the region running from the second conserved V-encoded cysteine to the conserved J-encoded phenylalanine. Sequences without an unambiguous match to a single V gene segment were excluded from the earlier analysis of about 630 of the donors. An earlier analysis of under 750 of the donors called V segments functional above 56.7% productive rearrangements and segregating when the between-donor standard deviation exceeded 5%. A statistical classification framework was built for diagnosing cytomegalovirus status from the catalog of TCR beta chain sequences. In a later analysis, V and J genes were assigned by comparing TCR nucleotide sequences against IMGT/GENE-DB human TR gene sequences. A later analysis assigned CDR3 sequences and most-parsimonious VDJ recombination scenarios with the TCRdist pipeline. In a later analysis, each TCR beta chain was defined by its CDR3 amino acid sequence together with its V-gene family, and reads without a unique V-gene family were excluded. As a way to deal with suspected cross-contamination and a sequencing artifact, a later analysis dropped more than 500 nucleotide sequences that were highly shared and had low generation probability. A later analysis calculated a clonal expansion index for each public chain from normalized within-repertoire ranks of inferred template counts. A later analysis computed generation probabilities with a VDJ recombination model fitted to out-of-frame rearrangements, and checked the results against IGoR. Hypergeometric tests were used in a later analysis to score TCR-TCR, TCR-HLA and TCR-CMV co-occurrence, with a repertoire-size bias correction applied to the TCR pairs. A later analysis estimated false discovery rates by permuting HLA or CMV assignments 20 times. In a later analysis, co-occurring TCRs were grouped using DBSCAN, and TCRdist sequence similarity was added for clustering within HLA-allele-positive subsets. Co-occurrence clustering excluded repertoires with fewer than 30,000 or more than 120,000 public chains, plus five with anomalous nucleotide sharing. Imported from immuneACCESS, the table was reduced by TCRdb to in-frame sequences with V and J called. These copies leave out some clones; in studies compared against another copy, an unresolved V gene accounts for under half, and the cause of the remainder is not known. V, J and clone size derive from that table, while D and trimming were established from the DNA sequence. The sample table lists roughly 300,000 clones, 80% to 90% of them with a count of one. The top ten hold less than 4% of the sample.

There are a few counts of this clone. The clone's antigen remains unknown. Base qualities are not provided; no much larger clone lies one nucleotide away. The CDR3 runs 13 residues from the cysteine to the phenylalanine. Here the CDR3 DNA is all that survives: 39 bases in frame from base 1. Relative to germline, V is 2 bases shorter and J is 9 bases shorter, with 11 bases between their ends. CDR1 and CDR2 are drawn from the germline V gene: KGHSH, LQKENI. The specimen sequenced was PBMCs. This sequence uses TRBV18 and TRBJ2-1; TRBD1 is perhaps the D gene, given 5 matching bases. The sequence was obtained from a middle-aged man in good health and CMV-seropositive. The DNA reads as follows: TGTGCCAGCTCACCAGGCAGGGTGGTTGAGCAGTTCTTC. Its product reads: CASSPGRVVEQFF.